This T cell receptor beta chain was found in a study of T cell changes during pregnancy in multiple sclerosis (dated by TCRdb to between 2019 and 2020). With regard to the full study: In women with multiple sclerosis, the researchers looked at how the T cell repertoire shifted as pregnancy progressed.

Library prep was done by the immunoSEQ multiplex PCR assay. Sourced from immuneACCESS, this table was stored by TCRdb with only in-frame sequences that have V and J called. A share of the clones is absent; for the studies checked, an unresolved V gene accounts for under half, and the remainder has no known explanation. In all, the sample holds roughly 61,000 clones, and about 94% of those were seen once. The ten biggest clones cover 2.5% to 3% of the sample. The junction shows trimming of 3 bases on V and 4 bases on J, and the gene matches do not reach 7 bases of it. The cysteine opens and the phenylalanine closes a CDR3 of 15 amino acids. Just CDR3 DNA is preserved here, 45 bases in frame from base 1. The germline V gene specifies SGDLS as CDR1 and YYNGEE as CDR2. As concerns this clone: Its target antigen remains unknown. No base qualities exist here, and no much larger clone lies one base off it.

The chain was built from TRBV9 and TRBJ2-7; 10 bases in between match TRBD2. The sequenced sample was CD8+ T cells from peripheral blood mononuclear cells, obtained after pregnancy. This TCR was recovered from a female donor with multiple sclerosis, enrolled in a pregnancy study. DNA sequence: TGTGCCAGCAGCGCAGGGAGGACTAGCGGTTACGAGCAGTACTTC. This sequence encodes CASSAGRTSGYEQYF. With all but the CDR3 taken from the reference TRBV9 and TRBJ2-7 genes, the full variable domain is: DSGVTQTPKHLITATGQRVTLRCSPRSGDLSVYWYQQSLDQGLQFLIQYYNGEERAKGNILERFSAQQFPDLHSELNLSSLELGDSALYFCASSAGRTSGYEQYFGPGTRLTVT.